A single sample is the source of the 3 T cell receptor beta chains below, sequenced in a study of T cells in Graves' hyperthyroidism and ophthalmopathy. Amplified TCR beta CDR3 regions derived from RNA transcripts. A first-round RT-PCR of the TCR CDR3 used the HTBI primer set. TCRdb re-derived calls from the multiplex PCR reads in MiXCR, one entry per CDR3 protein. The sample yields some 510,000 distinct CDR3 sequences, more than 45% seen once. Material: peripheral blood or thyroid tissue (not recorded which). All receptors come from a woman between 18 and 30 years old with Graves' hyperthyroidism.

In its sample, this clonotype was seen a few times. Possible read error: a much larger clone is one base away. J is TRBJ1-2 and V is TRBV11-1; 9 bases are a match to TRBD1. The CDR3 contains 13 residues. J lost 3 bases, V lost 4 bases, and 0 bases had no gene match. Germline values: CDR1 SGHAT, CDR2 FQDESV (reference sequence). Here the CDR3 DNA reads TGTGCCAGCAGCTGGACAGGGGACTATGGCTACACCTTC. It codes for CASSWTGDYGYTF.

V gene TRBV5-1 combines with J gene TRBJ1-5; 9 positions match TRBD1. The CDR3 consists of 15 residues. V lost 1 base, J lost 5 bases, and 4 bases stayed unmatched. Germline V gene sequence: CDR1 SGHRS, CDR2 YFSETQ. The CDR3 loop is CASSLWTGVDQPQHF. The CDR3 coding sequence is TGCGCCAGCAGCTTGTGGACAGGGGTTGATCAGCCCCAGCATTTT.

J is TRBJ2-7 and V is TRBV2, with D hard to call. V lost 6 bases and J 0 bases, leaving 9 bases between the germline ends. CDR3 size: 13 residues. Germline CDR1 and CDR2: SNHLY and FYNNEI. The DNA of the CDR3 is TGTGCCAGCAGGGACGGTAGCTCCTACGAGCAGTACTTC. This translates into CASRDGSSYEQYF.